This T cell receptor (beta chain) is drawn from a study of CD8+CD57+ T cells in acquired aplastic anemia. Study context: Sorted cells (CD4+ and CD8+) yielded DNA amounts that averaged approximately 3.2 ug. CD4+ cells from healthy donors averaged about 10 million reads.

Overall study findings and caveats: Patients and controls turned out to have some 30 CD8+ CDR3 sequences in common. CD8+ Simpson's diversity in patients was not significantly different from that in controls.

Worth noting for this clonotype: Its antigen is unknown.

TCR beta VDJ and CDR3 were profiled, and genomic DNA was the template. TCRdb re-derived calls from the reads in MiXCR, one entry per CDR3 protein. The sample has 100,000 to 150,000 distinct CDR3 sequences, 48% seen once. CDR1 is GTSNPN and CDR2 is SVGIG in the germline V gene (reference sequence). V was trimmed by 0 bases and J by 8 bases, leaving 10 bases between them. This CDR3 is 12 amino acids long. Sample: sorted CD4+, CD8+, or CD8+CD57+ T cells (not recorded which) from PBMCs. The chain joins TRBV30 to TRBJ1-1, with D possibly being TRBD1 (6 bases). The TCR comes from a human donor in good health, serving as a control. This CDR3 is CAWSVQGEEAFF. The DNA for the CDR3 is TGTGCCTGGAGTGTACAGGGCGAAGAAGCTTTCTTT.